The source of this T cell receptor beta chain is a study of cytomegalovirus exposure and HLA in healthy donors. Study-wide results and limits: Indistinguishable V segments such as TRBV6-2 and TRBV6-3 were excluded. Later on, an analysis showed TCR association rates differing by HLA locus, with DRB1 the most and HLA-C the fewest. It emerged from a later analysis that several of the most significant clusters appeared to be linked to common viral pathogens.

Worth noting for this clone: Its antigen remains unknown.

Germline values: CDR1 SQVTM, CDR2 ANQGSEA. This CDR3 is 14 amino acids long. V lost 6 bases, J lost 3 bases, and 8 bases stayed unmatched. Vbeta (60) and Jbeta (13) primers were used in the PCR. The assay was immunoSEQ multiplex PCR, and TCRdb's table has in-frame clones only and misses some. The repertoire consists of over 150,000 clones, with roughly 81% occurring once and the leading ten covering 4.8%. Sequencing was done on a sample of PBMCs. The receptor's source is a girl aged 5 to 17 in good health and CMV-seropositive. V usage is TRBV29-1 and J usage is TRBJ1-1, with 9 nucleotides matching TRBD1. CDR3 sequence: CSVAGTGMDTEAFF. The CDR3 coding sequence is TGCAGCGTGGCCGGGACAGGGATGGACACTGAAGCTTTCTTT.